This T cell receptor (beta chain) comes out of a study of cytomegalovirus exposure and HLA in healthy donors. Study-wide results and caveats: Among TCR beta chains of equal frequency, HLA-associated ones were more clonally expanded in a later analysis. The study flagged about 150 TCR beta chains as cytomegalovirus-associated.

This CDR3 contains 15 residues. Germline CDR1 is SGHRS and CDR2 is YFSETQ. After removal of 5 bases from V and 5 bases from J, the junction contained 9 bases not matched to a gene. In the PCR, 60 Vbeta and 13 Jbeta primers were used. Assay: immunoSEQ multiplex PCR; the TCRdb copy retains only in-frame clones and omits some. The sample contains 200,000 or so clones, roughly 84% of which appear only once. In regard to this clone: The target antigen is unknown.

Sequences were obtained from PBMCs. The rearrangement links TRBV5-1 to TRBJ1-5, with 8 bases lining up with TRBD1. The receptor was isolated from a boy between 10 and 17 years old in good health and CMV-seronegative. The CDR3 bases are TGCGCCAGCAGGCCGGATACAGGGGGTTATCAGCCCCAGCATTTT. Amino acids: CASRPDTGGYQPQHF.